A single sample is the source of the 30 T cell receptor beta chains below, sequenced in a study of T cell changes during pregnancy in multiple sclerosis. Clones were read by immunoSEQ multiplex PCR, and TCRdb kept only the in-frame ones, dropping some. The data contain approximately 130,000 clones, roughly 92% of them singletons. Sequences were derived from peripheral blood, sampled before pregnancy. The receptors here all came from a female donor with multiple sclerosis, enrolled in a pregnancy study.

The chain uses TRBV19 and TRBJ2-1; possible D gene TRBD1, 5 bases. The CDR3 runs 12 residues. V was trimmed by 4 bases and J by 8 bases, leaving 9 bases between them. The V gene's germline CDR1 is LNHDA and CDR2 SQIVND (reference sequence). The CDR3: CASSTRVDEQFF. CDR3 nucleotides: TGTGCCAGTAGTACCAGGGTCGATGAGCAGTTCTTC. The variable domain in full, with the rest retrieved from reference TRBV19 and TRBJ2-1, is DGGITQSPKYLFRKEGQNVTLSCEQNLNHDAMYWYRQDPGQGLRLIYYSQIVNDFQKGDIAEGYSVSREKKESFPLTVTSAQKNPTAFYLCASSTRVDEQFFGPGTRLTVL.

This clone was detected a few times. This rearrangement joins TRBV28 to TRBJ2-5; TRBD1 agrees at 8 bases. Germline trimming cut 6 bases from V and 2 bases from J; bases unmatched to any gene: 2. The CDR3 consists of 13 residues. The germline CDR1 and CDR2 sequences are MDHEN and SYDVKM. CDR3 sequence (DNA): TGTGCCAGCAGCTGGACAGGGCAAGAGACCCAGTACTTC. Encoded protein: CASSWTGQETQYF.

CDR3 residues: CASSSTGGWNTGELFF. CDR3 nucleotides: TGTGCCAGCAGCTCGACAGGGGGCTGGAACACCGGGGAGCTGTTTTTT. This rearrangement joins TRBV5-6 to TRBJ2-2; 10 bases fit TRBD1. Germline V CDR1 and CDR2: SGHDT, YYEEEE. This CDR3 is built from 16 residues. With 3 bases clipped from V and 1 base from J, the junction kept 3 bases outside the gene matches.

The chain has TRBV6-5 and TRBJ1-5, with 7 bases matching TRBD1. Looked up from germline, CDR1 is MNHEY and CDR2 is SVGAGI. The CDR3 has 13 residues. Germline trimming cut 7 bases from V and 4 bases from J; bases unmatched to any gene: 4. As DNA, the CDR3 is TGTGCCAGCACCCTGGGACAGAATCAGCCCCAGCATTTT. Translation gives CASTLGQNQPQHF.

This sequence joins TRBV4-1 and TRBJ2-5; D gene ambiguous. The CDR3 runs to 16 residues. CDR1 is MGHRA, CDR2 YSYEKL, per germline. Deletions cut 1 base from V and 1 base from J, with 13 bases between. The CDR3 reads CASSQGATHPQETQYF. In DNA, the CDR3 is TGCGCCAGCAGCCAAGGCGCTACCCACCCCCAAGAGACCCAGTACTTC.

This clone has just one count. The J gene is TRBJ1-5, the V gene TRBV2; D is undetermined. This CDR3 is 14 amino acids long. The germline CDR1 and CDR2 sequences are SNHLY and FYNNEI. The germline V and J ends were trimmed by 4 bases and 0 bases, with 7 bases remaining between them. CDR3 sequence: CASSALSSNQPQHF. CDR3 nucleotide sequence: TGTGCCAGCAGTGCCTTGTCTAGCAATCAGCCCCAGCATTTT.

The CDR3: CASSYSTEAGNTIYF. The CDR3 DNA reads TGTGCCAGCAGTTACTCGACGGAGGCTGGAAACACCATATATTTT. The chain recombines TRBV6-5 with TRBJ1-3, with D uncertain. The CDR3 loop spans 15 amino acids. Germline values: CDR1 MNHEY, CDR2 SVGAGI. Trimming took off 0 bases at V and 2 bases at J, with 8 bases between the two ends.

The chain uses TRBV30 and TRBJ2-1; D is unclear. The CDR3 consists of 12 residues. V was pared by 0 bases and J by 9 bases, with 9 bases between. CDR1 and CDR2 (germline): GTSNPN, SVGIG (reference sequence). The CDR3 coding sequence is TGTGCCTGGAGTGTACAGCTCGGTGAGCAGTTCTTC. It translates to CAWSVQLGEQFF.

The rearrangement joins TRBV15 to TRBJ2-7; TRBD2 aligns across 10 bases. Trimming cost V 5 bases and J 5 bases; bases outside gene matches: 6. The CDR3 runs 14 residues. Per germline, CDR1 LNHNV and CDR2 YYDKDF (reference sequence). CDR3 sequence (DNA): TGTGCCACCAGCGAGCGGGAGGGCTTCGACGAGCAGTACTTC. Amino acid sequence: CATSEREGFDEQYF.

The chain is built from TRBV9 and TRBJ2-1; 9 bases are shared with TRBD2. The CDR3 consists of 14 residues. The V and J ends lost 3 bases and 8 bases, in that order; junction bases with no gene match: 6. Germline V gene sequence: CDR1 SGDLS, CDR2 YYNGEE. The CDR3 here is CASSAGTSLHEQFF. As DNA, the CDR3 is TGTGCCAGCAGCGCGGGGACTAGCTTGCATGAGCAGTTCTTC. The full variable domain, in which reference TRBV9 and TRBJ2-1 provide the parts outside the CDR3, is DSGVTQTPKHLITATGQRVTLRCSPRSGDLSVYWYQQSLDQGLQFLIQYYNGEERAKGNILERFSAQQFPDLHSELNLSSLELGDSALYFCASSAGTSLHEQFFGPGTRLTVL.

Only one count was recorded for this clone. This chain uses TRBV9 with TRBJ2-2, with a tentative D call TRBD1 (5 bases). Germline assignment: CDR1 SGDLS and CDR2 YYNGEE. Trimming cost V 2 bases and J 13 bases, with 15 bases left between them. This CDR3 spans 13 amino acids. DNA of the CDR3: TGTGCCAGCAGCGTTACTATAGACAGACCGCTGTTTTTT. Translated, it gives CASSVTIDRPLFF. Based on the CDR3 plus reference TRBV9 and TRBJ2-2, the full variable domain is DSGVTQTPKHLITATGQRVTLRCSPRSGDLSVYWYQQSLDQGLQFLIQYYNGEERAKGNILERFSAQQFPDLHSELNLSSLELGDSALYFCASSVTIDRPLFFGEGSRLTVL.

This chain links TRBV5-4 with TRBJ1-1; D might be TRBD1 (5 bases). Deletions cut 1 base from V and 0 bases from J, with 7 bases between. CDR1 is SGHNT and CDR2 is YYREEE in the germline V gene (reference sequence). This CDR3 comprises 14 residues. The CDR3 coding sequence is TGTGCCAGCAGCTTGAGCAGGGTGAACACTGAAGCTTTCTTT. It encodes CASSLSRVNTEAFF.

This rearrangement joins TRBV5-1 to TRBJ1-1; tentative D call: TRBD1 (5 bases). The ends were cut back, 2 bases at V and 7 bases at J, with 12 bases in the middle. This CDR3 has 13 residues. CDR1 is SGHRS and CDR2 is YFSETQ in the germline V gene. CDR3 sequence reads: CASSFAGRVEAFF. CDR3 nucleotides: TGCGCCAGCAGCTTTGCAGGGAGGGTTGAAGCTTTCTTT.

V is TRBV5-6 and J is TRBJ1-5; D ambiguous. Germline CDR1 reads SGHDT; CDR2 reads YYEEEE. This CDR3 spans 14 amino acids. V dropped 0 bases and J dropped 4 bases, with 8 bases sitting between them. As DNA, the CDR3 is TGTGCCAGCAGCTTGGGGGCCAGGAATCAGCCCCAGCATTTT. It translates to CASSLGARNQPQHF. Using reference TRBV5-6 and TRBJ1-5 for the parts outside the CDR3, the full variable domain is DAGVTQSPTHLIKTRGQQVTLRCSPKSGHDTVSWYQQALGQGPQFIFQYYEEEERQRGNFPDRFSGHQFPNYSSELNVNALLLGDSALYLCASSLGARNQPQHFGDGTRLSIL.

The chain combines TRBV7-9 with TRBJ1-4; D unclear. The germline V gene encodes CDR1 SEHNR and CDR2 FQNEAQ (reference sequence). The germline V and J ends were trimmed by 5 bases and 1 base, with 11 bases remaining between them. The CDR3 contains 15 residues. CDR3 bases: TGTGCCAGCAGCCCACACACTAAAACTAATGAAAAACTGTTTTTT. Its translation: CASSPHTKTNEKLFF.

The chain has TRBV29-1 and TRBJ2-5; 9 bases are shared with TRBD1. Trimming removed 4 bases from V and 5 bases from J; junction bases left unmatched: 8. Germline V gene data show CDR1 as SQVTM and CDR2 as ANQGSEA. This CDR3 is 14 amino acids long. The CDR3 here is CSVGQGGVRETQYF. The CDR3 bases are TGCAGCGTTGGACAGGGGGGAGTTCGGGAGACCCAGTACTTC.

This rearrangement joins TRBV30 to TRBJ2-4; 13 nucleotides agree with TRBD2. The V and J ends lost 3 bases and 3 bases, in that order; junction bases with no gene match: 8. Germline V gives CDR1 GTSNPN, CDR2 SVGIG (reference sequence). The CDR3 contains 17 residues. Here the CDR3 DNA reads TGTGCCTGGAGGACGGGACTAGCGGGACCCAGCAAAAACATTCAGTACTTC. This gives the protein CAWRTGLAGPSKNIQYF.

The chain combines TRBV11-1 with TRBJ2-7, with 9 positions matching TRBD2. The CDR3 sequence is 15 residues long. Germline values: CDR1 SGHAT, CDR2 FQDESV (reference sequence). V trimming: 1 base; J trimming: 4 bases; junction bases outside the gene matches: 5. CDR3 DNA: TGTGCCAGCAGCTTAGAAGGACTAGCGCCATACGAGCAGTACTTC. Its translation is CASSLEGLAPYEQYF.

There are a few counts of this clone. The chain links TRBV2 to TRBJ1-1; TRBD1 is a possible D gene (6 bases). The V and J ends lost 6 bases and 3 bases respectively, with 11 bases between them. The CDR3 length is 13 residues. Germline V gene data show CDR1 as SNHLY and CDR2 as FYNNEI. CDR3 region: CASSPEGDTEAFF. The DNA for the CDR3 is TGTGCCAGCAGCCCCGAGGGGGACACTGAAGCTTTCTTT. The complete variable domain, with remaining parts taken from reference TRBV2 and TRBJ1-1, reads EPEVTQTPSHQVTQMGQEVILRCVPISNHLYFYWYRQILGQKVEFLVSFYNNEISEKSEIFDDQFSVERPDGSNFTLKIRSTKLEDSAMYFCASSPEGDTEAFFGQGTRLTVV.

This clone was detected only once. The chain is built from TRBV19 and TRBJ2-1; 11 bases line up with TRBD2. This CDR3 contains 22 residues. J gave up 9 bases and V 2 bases, and 27 bases lay outside the gene matches. CDR1 and CDR2 (germline): LNHDA, SQIVND (reference sequence). The DNA for the CDR3 is TGTGCCAGTAGTATACGAAAAAGGGGTCTGGGACTAGCGGTCCCCCAGCAGGGTGAGCAGTTCTTC. It yields the protein CASSIRKRGLGLAVPQQGEQFF.

This clone has just one count. The V gene is TRBV6-5, the J gene TRBJ2-7, with a tentative D call TRBD1 (6 bases). Trimming stripped 2 bases from V and 3 bases from J, with 11 bases between. There are 14 residues in the CDR3. Looked up from germline, CDR1 is MNHEY and CDR2 is SVGAGI. DNA of the CDR3: TGTGCCAGCAGTTACGCAGGACAGAGCTACGAGCAGTACTTC. Translation gives CASSYAGQSYEQYF.

This clone was detected once. As DNA, the CDR3 is TGCGCCAGCAGCTTGTCGCTCGCGGACAGGGTGGGAAACATTCAGTACTTC. It codes for CASSLSLADRVGNIQYF. The chain uses TRBV5-1 and TRBJ2-4, with 8 bases that match TRBD1. Germline CDR1 SGHRS, CDR2 YFSETQ. CDR3 length: 17 residues. V shed 1 base and J 6 bases; nucleotides not matched to a gene: 12.

The chain combines TRBV25-1 with TRBJ2-3; 7 bases line up with TRBD2. The CDR3 has 15 amino acids. Germline CDR1 and CDR2: MGHDK and SYGVNS. V was pared by 1 base and J by 3 bases, with 4 bases of the junction left unmatched. CDR3 coding DNA: TGTGCCAGCAGTGAATCAGGCGGGAGTACAGATACGCAGTATTTT. Encoded protein: CASSESGGSTDTQYF. The full variable domain, its missing parts supplied by reference TRBV25-1 and TRBJ2-3, is EADIYQTPRYLVIGTGKKITLECSQTMGHDKMYWYQQDPGMELHLIHYSYGVNSTEKGDLSSESTVSRIRTEHFPLTLESARPSHTSQYLCASSESGGSTDTQYFGPGTRLTVL.

V is TRBV29-1 and J is TRBJ1-1; 11 nucleotides align to TRBD1. Germline V gene lookup returns CDR1 SQVTM and CDR2 ANQGSEA. J was trimmed by 4 bases and V by 3 bases; bases with no gene match: 4. There are 14 residues in the CDR3. This CDR3 reads CSVEDRGLSTEAFF. The CDR3 coding sequence is TGCAGCGTTGAGGACAGGGGGCTGAGCACTGAAGCTTTCTTT. The full variable domain, rest sourced from reference TRBV29-1 and TRBJ1-1, is SAVISQKPSRDICQRGTSLTIQCQVDSQVTMMFWYRQQPGQSLTLIATANQGSEATYESGFVIDKFPISRPNLTFSTLTVSNMSPEDSSIYLCSVEDRGLSTEAFFGQGTRLTVV.

The rearrangement uses TRBV6-1 and TRBJ2-1; D perhaps matches TRBD1 (6 bases). Germline assignment: CDR1 MNHNS and CDR2 SASEGT. This CDR3 is built from 15 residues. Trimming pared 0 bases from V and 8 bases from J, leaving 14 bases between. The CDR3 DNA follows: TGTGCCAGCAGTGAAGCCCAGGTGGGGACATATGAGCAGTTCTTC. It translates to CASSEAQVGTYEQFF.

The chain couples TRBV27 to TRBJ2-7; D perhaps matches TRBD2 (6 bases). Germline-derived CDR1 and CDR2 are MNHEY and SMNVEV (reference sequence). This CDR3 is 17 amino acids long. Trimming removed 6 bases from V and 4 bases from J, with 25 bases in between. The chain's CDR3 is CASSRTVRAGTLYEQYF. Written as DNA, the CDR3 is TGTGCCAGCAGCCGAACAGTGCGGGCGGGAACTTTGTACGAGCAGTACTTC.

The chain couples TRBV9 to TRBJ1-6; weak D call: TRBD1 (5 bases). Trimming removed 4 bases at V and 0 bases at J, with 11 bases between. Germline values: CDR1 SGDLS, CDR2 YYNGEE. The CDR3 runs to 16 residues. The CDR3 is CASSRQSSSYNSPLHF. The CDR3 nucleotides are TGTGCCAGCAGCAGACAGTCGAGCTCCTATAATTCACCCCTCCACTTT.

This clone has more than one count but fewer than ten. The V and J genes are TRBV5-1 and TRBJ2-7, with D perhaps matching TRBD1 (6 bases). The CDR3 covers 14 residues. From germline, CDR1 is SGHRS and CDR2 YFSETQ. V was shortened by 3 bases and J by 4 bases, with 14 bases between the two germline ends. In nucleotides, the CDR3 is TGCGCCAGCAGCTCAGATGACAGGCCATACGAGCAGTACTTC. It encodes CASSSDDRPYEQYF.

The chain carries TRBV11-2 and TRBJ2-1; 11 bases agree with TRBD2. This CDR3 is built from 19 residues. Germline trimming cut 0 bases from V and 2 bases from J; bases unmatched to any gene: 9. Germline CDR1 reads SGHAT; CDR2 reads FQNNGV. This chain's CDR3 is CASSLEGGLAATTYNEQFF. CDR3 DNA: TGTGCCAGCAGCTTAGAGGGGGGACTAGCGGCAACGACCTACAATGAGCAGTTCTTC.

This rearrangement joins TRBV27 to TRBJ2-6; TRBD2 is a possible D gene (6 bases). The CDR3 is 18 amino acids. V was clipped by 3 bases and J by 0 bases, with 15 bases between them. Germline loops: CDR1 MNHEY, CDR2 SMNVEV (reference sequence). The DNA for the CDR3 is TGTGCCAGCAGTTTCGGAGGGCCTCCCTCCTCTGGGGCCAACGTCCTGACTTTC. Residues: CASSFGGPPSSGANVLTF.